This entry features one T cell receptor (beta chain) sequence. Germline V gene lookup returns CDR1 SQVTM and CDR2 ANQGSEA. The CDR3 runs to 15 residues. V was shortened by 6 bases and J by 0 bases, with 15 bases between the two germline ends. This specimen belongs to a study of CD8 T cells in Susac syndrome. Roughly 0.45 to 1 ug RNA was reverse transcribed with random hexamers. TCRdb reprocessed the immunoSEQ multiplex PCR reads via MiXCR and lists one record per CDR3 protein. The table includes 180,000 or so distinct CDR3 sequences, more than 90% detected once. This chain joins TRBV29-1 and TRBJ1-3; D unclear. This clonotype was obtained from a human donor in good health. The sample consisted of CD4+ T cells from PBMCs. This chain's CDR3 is CSVALGSGSGNTIYF. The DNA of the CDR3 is TGCAGCGTAGCTTTGGGGTCAGGCTCTGGAAACACCATATATTTT.